This is a list of T cell receptor beta chains from one sample in a study of T cell responses to AZD1222 COVID-19 vaccine. TCRdb's table, derived via immunoSEQ multiplex PCR, lists solely in-frame clones and lacks some. The data contain around 160,000 clones, 93% of them seen just once; the ten biggest clones take up 1.5% to 2%. Source: peripheral blood, taken on day 0 of AZD1222 vaccination. The receptors derive from an adult in good health. CDR3s include the opening cysteine and the closing phenylalanine or tryptophan. A D gene is named only where the DNA matches it firmly. Size values are once, few and many counts, or a class for expanded clones, and some rows have none.

j_call d_call clone_size v_call cdr3_aa cdr3_nt
TRBJ1-6 TRBD1 NA TRBV10-3 CAISEGQVIGNSPLHF TGTGCCATCAGTGAGGGACAGGTGATAGGAAATTCACCCCTCCACTTT
TRBJ2-1 TRBD2 NA TRBV5-1 CASSYSGDYNEQFF TGCGCCAGCAGCTATAGCGGGGACTACAATGAGCAGTTCTTC
TRBJ1-5 NA NA TRBV19 CASSHTSTGGYQPQHF TGTGCCAGTAGTCATACTTCGACAGGAGGCTATCAGCCCCAGCATTTT
TRBJ1-2 TRBD1 NA TRBV5-6 CASSIDRDQGYTF TGTGCCAGCAGCATTGACAGGGATCAAGGCTACACCTTC
TRBJ2-7 NA NA TRBV7-2 CASSLGVGRSTYEQYF TGTGCCAGCAGCTTAGGGGTGGGACGCAGTACCTACGAGCAGTACTTC
TRBJ1-3 NA NA TRBV6-5 CASSPGRGGGNTIYF TGTGCCAGCTCCCCGGGGAGGGGCGGGGGAAACACCATATATTTT
TRBJ2-7 TRBD1 NA TRBV5-1 CASSHRQGNEQYF TGCGCCAGCAGCCACCGACAGGGGAACGAGCAGTACTTC
TRBJ2-3 NA NA TRBV11-2 CASSLTTSDTQYF TGTGCCAGCAGCTTAACCACAAGCGATACGCAGTATTTT
TRBJ1-2 NA NA TRBV7-9 CASSLGGDYGYTF TGTGCCAGCAGCTTAGGGGGGGACTATGGCTACACCTTC
TRBJ2-1 TRBD1 few TRBV19 CASRKAGGPSSSYNEQFF TGTGCCAGTAGGAAGGCAGGGGGCCCCTCGAGCTCCTACAATGAGCAGTTCTTC